This record concerns one T cell receptor (beta chain) sequence. The antigen remains undetermined. The data were taken from a study of cytomegalovirus exposure and HLA in healthy donors. Findings and caveats of the study: Reportedly, fewer N-insertions than the approximately 690-donor mean appeared in an Asian-associated ancestry cluster in a later analysis. A later analysis by the authors found several of the most significant clusters apparently linked to common viral pathogens.

The PCR ran on 60 Vbeta and 13 Jbeta primers. Per the original data handling: Around 9.9 million shared chains were among the approximately 76 million unique TCR beta chains that a later analysis counted. Assay used: immunoSEQ multiplex PCR; TCRdb lists only in-frame clones, some missing. V, J and clone size derive from that table, while D and trimming were established from the DNA sequence. The sample includes 150,000 to 200,000 clones, roughly 80% of them seen just once. The CDR3 has 16 residues. The V gene lost 5 bases and the J gene lost 0 bases, with 15 bases spanning the gap. The germline gives CDR1 SGHNT, CDR2 YENEEA.

The TCR comes from a male donor in good health and CMV-seropositive. The source material was PBMCs. V gene TRBV11-3 combines with J gene TRBJ2-3, with D possibly being TRBD2 (6 bases). Written as DNA, the CDR3 is TGTGCCAGCAGCAGGGAGGTAGCGCTTAGCACAGATACGCAGTATTTT. Its translation is CASSREVALSTDTQYF.